The sequence of this T cell receptor (beta chain) was determined in a study of T cells expressing NK-cell markers. Overall study context: Eight donors were sequenced, of whom seven were HCMV-seropositive, while the remaining one was HCMV-seronegative. Study-wide findings and caveats: For 6 or 7 donors, the dominant NKG2C+ clonotypes made up about 1.0-7.5% of their CD8+ T cells. It was still unclear whether expanded NKG2C+ T cell clones were HCMV specific. One observes that, in several donors, these clonotypes were also the leading ones within the CD3+CD56-NKG2C+ fraction.

As for this clonotype: Its antigen is undetermined.

Reanalyzing the 5' RACE reads, TCRdb keeps one entry per CDR3 protein, without DNA. The table lists 300,000 to 500,000 distinct CDR3 sequences. Sample: blood T cells: a sorted CD56 or NKG2C T cell subset, CD4+ or CD8+ T cells, or bulk PBMC T cells (not recorded which). This clonotype originated in a woman in her fifties or sixties in good health.

CDR3 in amino acids: CASSHETRYEQYF. This chain links TRBV14 with TRBJ2-7. The CDR3 is made up of 13 amino acids. The germline CDR1 and CDR2 sequences are SGHDN and FVKESK. The entire variable domain, with the rest obtained from reference TRBV14 and TRBJ2-7, is as follows: EAGVTQFPSHSVIEKGQTVTLRCDPISGHDNLYWYRRVMGKEIKFLLHFVKESKQDESGMPNNRFLAERTGGTYSTLKVQPAELEDSGVYFCASSHETRYEQYFGPGTRLTVT.